The 19 T cell receptor beta chains presented below share a single source sample, sequenced in a study of chemoradiotherapy in HPV16-positive cancers. This table comes from immunoSEQ multiplex PCR, and its TCRdb copy is limited to in-frame clones, with some not included. The table shows 25,000 to 30,000 clones, with around 90% occurring only once. This specimen consisted of blood, obtained from a patient who underwent chemoradiotherapy. The receptors originated from a human donor with HPV-associated anogenital cancer.

The chain couples TRBV10-1 to TRBJ1-1; no clear D. Trimming pared 3 bases from V and 3 bases from J, leaving 11 bases between. From germline, CDR1 is WNHNN and CDR2 SYGVQD (reference sequence). This CDR3 comprises 14 residues. The CDR3, as DNA: TGCGCCAGCAGTGACAGGCCCGGTGACACTGAAGCTTTCTTT. As protein: CASSDRPGDTEAFF.

The rearrangement joins TRBV12-5 to TRBJ2-3, with 10 positions matching TRBD1. The V gene end was trimmed by 3 bases and the J gene end by 2 bases; junction bases not matched to a gene: 20. Germline V CDR1 and CDR2: LGHNT, FRNRAP. There are 21 residues in the CDR3. The CDR3 region is CASGFYLHRQGAASTTDTQYF. The CDR3 DNA reads TGTGCTAGTGGTTTCTACCTTCATAGACAGGGGGCGGCTAGTACCACAGATACGCAGTATTTT.

The genes are TRBV15 and TRBJ2-5, with D perhaps matching TRBD1 or TRBD2 (6 bases each). The V and J ends lost 2 bases and 1 base respectively, with 8 bases between them. Germline CDR1 LNHNV, CDR2 YYDKDF (reference sequence). The CDR3 loop spans 14 amino acids. CDR3 sequence: CATSRKGGQETQYF. The CDR3 DNA is TGTGCCACCAGCAGAAAGGGGGGCCAAGAGACCCAGTACTTC.

The chain links TRBV5-1 to TRBJ1-1, with TRBD1 matching over 7 bases. The CDR3 spans 14 residues. The germline V gene encodes CDR1 SGHRS and CDR2 YFSETQ. J lost 4 bases, V lost 4 bases, and 7 bases had no gene match. CDR3 DNA: TGCGCCAGCAGCGAGACAGGGATGGGCACTGAAGCTTTCTTT. This codes for CASSETGMGTEAFF. Full variable domain (remainder filled in from reference TRBV5-1 and TRBJ1-1): KAGVTQTPRYLIKTRGQQVTLSCSPISGHRSVSWYQQTPGQGLQFLFEYFSETQRNKGNFPGRFSGRQFSNSRSEMNVSTLELGDSALYLCASSETGMGTEAFFGQGTRLTVV.

The V gene is TRBV7-9, the J gene TRBJ1-1; D is undetermined. Trimming removed 5 bases at V and 0 bases at J, with 10 bases between. Looked up from germline, CDR1 is SEHNR and CDR2 is FQNEAQ (reference sequence). The CDR3 covers 14 residues. The CDR3 sequence: CASSPRAVNTEAFF. As DNA, the CDR3 is TGTGCCAGCAGCCCTCGGGCCGTGAACACTGAAGCTTTCTTT.

The genes are TRBV6-6 and TRBJ1-1; 9 bases are shared with TRBD1. Per germline, CDR1 MNHNY and CDR2 SVGAGI (reference sequence). CDR3 size: 14 residues. J was trimmed by 6 bases and V by 0 bases; bases with no gene match: 2. This chain's CDR3 is CASSYSTGGSEAFF. In DNA, the CDR3 is TGTGCCAGCAGTTACTCGACAGGGGGATCTGAAGCTTTCTTT.

This chain links TRBV6-5 with TRBJ1-3; 8 bases are a match to TRBD1. Germline V lookup: CDR1 MNHEY, CDR2 SVGAGI. V lost 6 bases to trimming and J lost 0 bases; unmatched junction nucleotides: 4. The CDR3 is made up of 15 amino acids. The CDR3 loop is CASSITGGSGNTIYF. DNA for the CDR3: TGTGCCAGCAGCATCACAGGGGGCTCTGGAAACACCATATATTTT.

The chain uses TRBV4-2 and TRBJ2-3; 11 bases agree with TRBD2. Germline trimming cut 0 bases from V and 5 bases from J; bases unmatched to any gene: 10. CDR3 length equals 18 residues. Germline values: CDR1 LGHNA, CDR2 YNFKEQ. The CDR3 DNA sequence: TGTGCCAGCAGCCAAGATCCGACTAGCGGGGCCGGAGGAGATACGCAGTATTTT. Encoded protein: CASSQDPTSGAGGDTQYF.

The chain couples TRBV6-5 to TRBJ2-7; 11 nucleotides align to TRBD2. The CDR3 runs 14 residues. Germline V gene data show CDR1 as MNHEY and CDR2 as SVGAGI. After removal of 6 bases from V and 4 bases from J, the junction contained 5 bases not matched to a gene. This CDR3 reads CASSPTSGAYEQYF. The CDR3 nucleotides are TGTGCCAGCAGCCCGACTAGCGGGGCGTACGAGCAGTACTTC.

V and J are TRBV18 and TRBJ2-3; a weak D match, TRBD2 (6 bases). The CDR3 is made up of 15 amino acids. Trimming removed 3 bases from V and 4 bases from J, with 14 bases in between. CDR1 and CDR2 from the germline V gene are KGHSH and LQKENI. For the CDR3, the DNA is TGTGCCAGCTCACCGGGGGAGGCTGGTTCAGATACGCAGTATTTT. This encodes CASSPGEAGSDTQYF.

V usage is TRBV7-9 and J usage is TRBJ1-2; 9 bases are shared with TRBD1. The V segment lost 5 bases and the J segment 7 bases; nucleotides outside the gene matches: 2. Germline V CDR1 and CDR2: SEHNR, FQNEAQ (reference sequence). The CDR3 contains 12 residues. CDR3 DNA: TGTGCCAGCAGCCCGACAGGGGGTGGCTACACCTTC. Protein product: CASSPTGGGYTF.

The gene calls are TRBV6-5 and TRBJ2-7; D call uncertain. CDR3 length: 11 residues. V was clipped by 7 bases and J by 5 bases, with 9 bases between them. Germline V gene data show CDR1 as MNHEY and CDR2 as SVGAGI. CDR3 protein: CASMKSHEQYF. The DNA for the CDR3 is TGTGCCAGCATGAAATCCCACGAGCAGTACTTC.

The chain couples TRBV27 to TRBJ2-1; 14 nucleotides line up with TRBD2. There are 16 residues in the CDR3. V lost 5 bases to trimming and J lost 1 base; unmatched junction nucleotides: 1. CDR1 and CDR2 (germline): MNHEY, SMNVEV (reference sequence). The CDR3 nucleotides read TGTGCCAGCAGTCGACTAGCGGGAGGGTCCTACAATGAGCAGTTCTTC. Residues: CASSRLAGGSYNEQFF.

The chain's CDR3 is CASSPREGYNEQFF. The DNA of the CDR3 is TGTGCCAGCAGCCCCAGGGAGGGCTACAATGAGCAGTTCTTC. V and J are TRBV7-2 and TRBJ2-1, with 7 bases identical to TRBD2. This CDR3 has 14 residues. Germline V gene sequence: CDR1 SGHTA, CDR2 FQGNSA. J was trimmed by 3 bases and V by 5 bases; bases with no gene match: 4.

This sequence joins TRBV28 and TRBJ2-7; the match to TRBD2 covers 13 bases. Losses at the gene ends were 5 bases for V and 5 bases for J; bases not matched to a gene: 6. Germline-derived CDR1 and CDR2 are MDHEN and SYDVKM. The CDR3 is 15 amino acids. This CDR3 reads CASSGGLAGIDEQYF. In DNA, the CDR3 is TGTGCCAGCAGTGGGGGACTAGCGGGAATTGACGAGCAGTACTTC. The full variable domain, its missing parts supplied by reference TRBV28 and TRBJ2-7, is DVKVTQSSRYLVKRTGEKVFLECVQDMDHENMFWYRQDPGLGLRLIYFSYDVKMKEKGDIPEGYSVSREKKERFSLILESASTNQTSMYLCASSGGLAGIDEQYFGPGTRLTVT.

The chain has TRBV18 and TRBJ2-3; 12 positions match TRBD2. The CDR3 runs to 17 residues. CDR1 is KGHSH and CDR2 is LQKENI in the germline V gene. J was trimmed by 4 bases and V by 4 bases; bases with no gene match: 9. The CDR3 coding sequence is TGTGCCAGCTCACTTCAAACTAGCGGGGGGTCAGCAGATACGCAGTATTTT. The encoded protein is CASSLQTSGGSADTQYF.

The rearrangement joins TRBV27 to TRBJ1-1; D remains unclear. Germline V gene data show CDR1 as MNHEY and CDR2 as SMNVEV (reference sequence). This CDR3 has 13 amino acids. Trimming removed 0 bases at V and 2 bases at J, with 4 bases between. In DNA, the CDR3 is TGTGCCAGCAGTTTATCAGTAAACACTGAAGCTTTCTTT. Translated: CASSLSVNTEAFF.

Only one count was recorded for this clone. The gene calls are TRBV19 and TRBJ1-3; D is perhaps TRBD1 (6 bases). Looked up from germline, CDR1 is LNHDA and CDR2 is SQIVND (reference sequence). This CDR3 region has 16 residues. V was trimmed by 7 bases and J by 2 bases, leaving 18 bases between them. The DNA of the CDR3 is TGTGCCAGTAACGTGGCTGGGGGCATCACTGGAAACACCATATATTTT. It yields the protein CASNVAGGITGNTIYF.

The rearrangement links TRBV7-6 to TRBJ1-1, with D possibly being TRBD1 (6 bases). Trimming removed 5 bases at V and 1 base at J, with 14 bases between. Germline loops: CDR1 SGHVS, CDR2 FNYEAQ. The CDR3 extends over 15 amino acids. CDR3 residues: CASSTTGAGNTEAFF. The CDR3 DNA reads TGTGCCAGCAGCACGACGGGGGCGGGGAACACTGAAGCTTTCTTT.